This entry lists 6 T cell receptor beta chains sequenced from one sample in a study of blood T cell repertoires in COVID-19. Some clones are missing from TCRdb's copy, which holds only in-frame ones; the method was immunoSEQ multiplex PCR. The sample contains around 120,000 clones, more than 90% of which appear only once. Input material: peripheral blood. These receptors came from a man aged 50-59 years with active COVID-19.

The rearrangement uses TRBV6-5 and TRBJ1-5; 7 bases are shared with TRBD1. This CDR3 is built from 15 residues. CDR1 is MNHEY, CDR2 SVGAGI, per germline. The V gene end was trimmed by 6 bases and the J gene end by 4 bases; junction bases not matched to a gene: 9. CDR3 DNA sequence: TGTGCCAGCAGATGGCAGGGGACAGCGAATCAGCCCCAGCATTTT. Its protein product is CASRWQGTANQPQHF.

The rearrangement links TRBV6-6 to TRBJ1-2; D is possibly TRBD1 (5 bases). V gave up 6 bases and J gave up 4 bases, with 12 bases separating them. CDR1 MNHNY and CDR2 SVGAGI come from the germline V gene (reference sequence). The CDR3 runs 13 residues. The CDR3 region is CASRPAGPYGYTF. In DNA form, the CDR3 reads TGTGCCAGCAGACCCGCAGGGCCCTATGGCTACACCTTC.

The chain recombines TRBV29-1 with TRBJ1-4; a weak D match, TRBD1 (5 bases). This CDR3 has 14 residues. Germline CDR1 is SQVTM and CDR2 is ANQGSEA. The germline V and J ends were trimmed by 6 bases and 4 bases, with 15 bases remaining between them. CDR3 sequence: CSVRRGSNNEKLFF. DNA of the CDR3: TGCAGCGTGAGGAGGGGAAGTAATAATGAAAAACTGTTTTTT.

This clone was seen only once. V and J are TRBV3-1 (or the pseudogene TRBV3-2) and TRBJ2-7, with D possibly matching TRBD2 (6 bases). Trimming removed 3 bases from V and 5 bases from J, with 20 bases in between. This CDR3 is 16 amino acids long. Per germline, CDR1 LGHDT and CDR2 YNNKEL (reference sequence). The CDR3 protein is CASSQPGGVSYHEQYF. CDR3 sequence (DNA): TGTGCCAGCAGCCAGCCCGGCGGGGTAAGTTATCACGAGCAGTACTTC.

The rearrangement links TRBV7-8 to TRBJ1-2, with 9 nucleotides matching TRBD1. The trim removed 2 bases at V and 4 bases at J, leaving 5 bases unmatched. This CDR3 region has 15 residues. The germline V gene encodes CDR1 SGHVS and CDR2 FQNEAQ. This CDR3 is CASSLTGGAGYGYTF. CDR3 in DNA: TGTGCCAGCAGCTTAACAGGGGGCGCAGGCTATGGCTACACCTTC.

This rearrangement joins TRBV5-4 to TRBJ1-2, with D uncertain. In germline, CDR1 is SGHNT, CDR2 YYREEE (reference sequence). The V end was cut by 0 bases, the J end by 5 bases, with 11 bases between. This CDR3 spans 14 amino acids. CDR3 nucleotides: TGTGCCAGCAGCTTGGTTGAGAGAGGGTATGGCTACACCTTC. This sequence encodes CASSLVERGYGYTF.